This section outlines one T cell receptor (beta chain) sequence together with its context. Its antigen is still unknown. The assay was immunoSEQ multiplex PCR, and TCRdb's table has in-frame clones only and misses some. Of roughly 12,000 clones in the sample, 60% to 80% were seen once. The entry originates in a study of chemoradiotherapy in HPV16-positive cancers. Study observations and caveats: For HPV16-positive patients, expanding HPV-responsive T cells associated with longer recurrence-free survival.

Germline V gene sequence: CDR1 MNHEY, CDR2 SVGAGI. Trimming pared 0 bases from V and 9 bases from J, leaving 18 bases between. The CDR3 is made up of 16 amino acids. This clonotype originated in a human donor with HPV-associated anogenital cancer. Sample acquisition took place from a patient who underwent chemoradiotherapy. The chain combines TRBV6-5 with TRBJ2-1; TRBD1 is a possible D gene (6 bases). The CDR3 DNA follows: TGTGCCAGCAGTTACTCGAGGGGTTTGGGGGCGAGTGAGCAGTTCTTC. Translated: CASSYSRGLGASEQFF.